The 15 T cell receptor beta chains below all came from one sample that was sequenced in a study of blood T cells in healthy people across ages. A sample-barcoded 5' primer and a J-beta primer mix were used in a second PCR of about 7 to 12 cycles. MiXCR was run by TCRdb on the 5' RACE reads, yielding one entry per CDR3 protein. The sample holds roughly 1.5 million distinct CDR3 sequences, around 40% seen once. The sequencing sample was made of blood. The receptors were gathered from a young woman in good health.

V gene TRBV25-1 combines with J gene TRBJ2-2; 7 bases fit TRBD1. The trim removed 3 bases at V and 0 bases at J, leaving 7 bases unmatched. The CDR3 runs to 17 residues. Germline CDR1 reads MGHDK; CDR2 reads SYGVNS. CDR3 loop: CASSDPGQYANTGELFF. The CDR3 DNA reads TGTGCCAGCAGTGACCCGGGACAGTACGCGAACACCGGGGAGCTGTTTTTT. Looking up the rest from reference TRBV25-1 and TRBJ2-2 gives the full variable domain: EADIYQTPRYLVIGTGKKITLECSQTMGHDKMYWYQQDPGMELHLIHYSYGVNSTEKGDLSSESTVSRIRTEHFPLTLESARPSHTSQYLCASSDPGQYANTGELFFGEGSRLTVL.

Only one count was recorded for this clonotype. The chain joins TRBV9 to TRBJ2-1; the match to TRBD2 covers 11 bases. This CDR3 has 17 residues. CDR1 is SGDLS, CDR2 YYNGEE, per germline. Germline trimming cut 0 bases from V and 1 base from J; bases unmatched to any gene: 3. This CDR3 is CASSVGGTSGSYNEQFF. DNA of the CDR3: TGTGCCAGCAGCGTAGGAGGGACTAGCGGATCCTACAATGAGCAGTTCTTC.

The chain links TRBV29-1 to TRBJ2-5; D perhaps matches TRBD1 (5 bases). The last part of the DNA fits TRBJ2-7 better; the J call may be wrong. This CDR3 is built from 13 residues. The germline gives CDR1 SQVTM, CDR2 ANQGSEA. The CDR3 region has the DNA TGCAGCGTGCAAGGGGTGGGCTTTTTCGAGCAGTACTTC. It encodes CSVQGVGFFEQYF.

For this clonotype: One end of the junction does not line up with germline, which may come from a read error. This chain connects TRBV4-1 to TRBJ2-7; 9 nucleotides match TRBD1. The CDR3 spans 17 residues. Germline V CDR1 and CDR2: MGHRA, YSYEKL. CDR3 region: CDSSQKYTGTGSYEQYF. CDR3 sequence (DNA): TGCGACAGCAGCCAAAAATACACCGGGACAGGGTCCTACGAGCAGTACTTC.

In DNA, the CDR3 is TGCAGCGTTTGGGAACAGGGAAAGACCCAGTACTTC. This encodes CSVWEQGKTQYF. V gene TRBV29-1 combines with J gene TRBJ2-5; a weak D match, TRBD1 (6 bases). Germline V CDR1 and CDR2: SQVTM, ANQGSEA. The CDR3 runs to 12 residues. Trimming stripped 5 bases from V and 6 bases from J, with 13 bases between.

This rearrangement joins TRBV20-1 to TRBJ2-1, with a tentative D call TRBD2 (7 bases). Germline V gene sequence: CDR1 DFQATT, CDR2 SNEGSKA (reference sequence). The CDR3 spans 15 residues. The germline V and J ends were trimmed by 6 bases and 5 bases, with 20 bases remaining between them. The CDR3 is CSAAIGGAEDNEQFF. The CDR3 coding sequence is TGCAGTGCGGCCATTGGGGGGGCGGAAGACAATGAGCAGTTCTTC.

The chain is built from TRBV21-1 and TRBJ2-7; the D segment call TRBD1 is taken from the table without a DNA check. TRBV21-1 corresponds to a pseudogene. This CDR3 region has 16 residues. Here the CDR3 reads CASCLLGQGLSNEQYF. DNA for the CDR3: TGTGCCAGCTGCTTGTTGGGACAGGGGTTATCAAACGAGCAGTACTTC.

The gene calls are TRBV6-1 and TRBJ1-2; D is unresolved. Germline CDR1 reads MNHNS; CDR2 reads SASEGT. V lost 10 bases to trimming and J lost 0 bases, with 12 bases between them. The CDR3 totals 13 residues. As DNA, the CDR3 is TGTGCCACTCGGGTGTCCGCTAACTATGGCTACACCTTC. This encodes CATRVSANYGYTF.

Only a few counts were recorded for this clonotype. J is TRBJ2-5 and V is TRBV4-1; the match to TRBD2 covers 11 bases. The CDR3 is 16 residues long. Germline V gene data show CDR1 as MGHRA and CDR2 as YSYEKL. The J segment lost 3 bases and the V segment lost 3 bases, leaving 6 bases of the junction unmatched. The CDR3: CASSQTLLAGEETQYF. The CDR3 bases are TGCGCCAGCAGCCAGACCCTACTAGCGGGGGAAGAGACCCAGTACTTC.

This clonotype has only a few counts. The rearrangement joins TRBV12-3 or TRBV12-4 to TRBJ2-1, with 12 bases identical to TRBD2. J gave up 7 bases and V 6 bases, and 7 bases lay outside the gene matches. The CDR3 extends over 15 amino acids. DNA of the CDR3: TGTGCCAGCAGGACTACTAGCGGGGGGCGGAATGAGCAGTTCTTC. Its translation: CASRTTSGGRNEQFF.

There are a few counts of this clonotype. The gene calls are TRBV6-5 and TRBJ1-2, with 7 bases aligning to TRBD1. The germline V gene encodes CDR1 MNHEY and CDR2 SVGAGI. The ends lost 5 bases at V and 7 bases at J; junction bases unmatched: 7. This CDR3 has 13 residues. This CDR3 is CASSHDREGGYTF. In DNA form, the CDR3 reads TGTGCCAGCAGTCACGACAGGGAAGGTGGCTACACCTTC.

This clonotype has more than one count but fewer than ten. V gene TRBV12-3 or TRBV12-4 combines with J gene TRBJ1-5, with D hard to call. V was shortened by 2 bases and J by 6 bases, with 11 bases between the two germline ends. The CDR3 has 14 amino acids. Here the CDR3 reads CASSLRAGSQPQHF. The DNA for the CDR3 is TGTGCCAGCAGTTTAAGGGCGGGTAGTCAGCCCCAGCATTTT.

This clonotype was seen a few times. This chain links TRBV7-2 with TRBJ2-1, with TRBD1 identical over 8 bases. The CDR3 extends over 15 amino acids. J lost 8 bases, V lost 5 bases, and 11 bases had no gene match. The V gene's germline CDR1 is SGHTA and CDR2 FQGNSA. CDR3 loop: CASSIQGASFDEQFF. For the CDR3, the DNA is TGTGCCAGCAGCATTCAGGGGGCATCCTTCGATGAGCAGTTCTTC.

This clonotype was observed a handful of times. The CDR3 here is CASSLGRPLSYEQYF. CDR3 nucleotides: TGTGCCAGCAGCCTAGGGAGGCCCCTGTCCTACGAGCAGTACTTC. This rearrangement joins TRBV7-8 to TRBJ2-7, with D possibly matching TRBD2 (6 bases). Germline CDR1 and CDR2: SGHVS and FQNEAQ. The V and J ends lost 5 bases and 1 base respectively, with 15 bases between them. The length of the CDR3 is 15 residues. The full variable domain, rest sourced from reference TRBV7-8 and TRBJ2-7, is GAGVSQSPRYKVAKRGQDVALRCDPISGHVSLFWYQQALGQGPEFLTYFQNEAQLDKSGLPSDRFFAERPEGSVSTLKIQRTQQEDSAVYLCASSLGRPLSYEQYFGPGTRLTVT.

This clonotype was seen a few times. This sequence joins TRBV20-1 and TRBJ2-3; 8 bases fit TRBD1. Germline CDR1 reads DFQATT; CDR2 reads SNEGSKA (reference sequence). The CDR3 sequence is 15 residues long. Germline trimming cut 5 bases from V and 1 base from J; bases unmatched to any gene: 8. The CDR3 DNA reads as TGCAGTGCTCAGGACAGGGCGAGGGGCACAGATACGCAGTATTTT. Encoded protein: CSAQDRARGTDTQYF.